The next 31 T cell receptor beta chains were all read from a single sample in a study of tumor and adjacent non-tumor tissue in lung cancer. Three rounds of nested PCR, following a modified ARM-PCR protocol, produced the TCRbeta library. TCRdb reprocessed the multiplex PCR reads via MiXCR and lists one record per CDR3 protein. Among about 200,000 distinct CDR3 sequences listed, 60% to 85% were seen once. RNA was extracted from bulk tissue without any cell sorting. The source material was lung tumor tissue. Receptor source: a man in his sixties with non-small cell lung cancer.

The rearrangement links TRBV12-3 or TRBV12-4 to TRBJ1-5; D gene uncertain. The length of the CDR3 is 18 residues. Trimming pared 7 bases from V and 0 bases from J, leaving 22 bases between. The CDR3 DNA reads TGTGCCAGCAATATAGCGGATTCGGCAGCGTTTAGCAATCAGCCCCAGCATTTT. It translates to CASNIADSAAFSNQPQHF.

The DNA of the CDR3 is TGCAGCGTTGTTAAGTGGGCCACCGGGGAGCTGTTTTTT. It translates to CSVVKWATGELFF. The chain combines TRBV29-1 with TRBJ2-2; D gene ambiguous. The CDR3 contains 13 residues. With 4 bases removed from V and 4 bases from J, the gap between germline ends came to 10 bases. In germline, CDR1 is SQVTM, CDR2 ANQGSEA.

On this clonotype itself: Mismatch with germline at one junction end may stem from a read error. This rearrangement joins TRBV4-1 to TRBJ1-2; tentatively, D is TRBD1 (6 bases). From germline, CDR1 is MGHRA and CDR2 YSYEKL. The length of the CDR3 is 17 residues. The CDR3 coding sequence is TGCGCCAGCAGCCAAGATGGGGGGGCAGGGGCTAACTATGGTTACACCTTC. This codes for CASSQDGGAGANYGYTF.

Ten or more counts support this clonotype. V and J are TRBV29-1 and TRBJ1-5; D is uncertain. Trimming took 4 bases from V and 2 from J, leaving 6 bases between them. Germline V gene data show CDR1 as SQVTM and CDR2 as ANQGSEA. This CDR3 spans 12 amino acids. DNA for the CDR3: TGCAGCGTTGCGGATGGCAATCAGCCCCAGCATTTT. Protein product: CSVADGNQPQHF.

Written as DNA, the CDR3 is TGCAGTGCTAGACGGACAGGGGGACCCTACGAGCAGTACTTC. Its translation is CSARRTGGPYEQYF. The chain is built from TRBV20-1 and TRBJ2-7; 10 nucleotides agree with TRBD1. The V segment lost 2 bases and the J segment 2 bases; nucleotides outside the gene matches: 3. Germline V gene lookup returns CDR1 DFQATT and CDR2 SNEGSKA (reference sequence). The CDR3 length is 14 residues.

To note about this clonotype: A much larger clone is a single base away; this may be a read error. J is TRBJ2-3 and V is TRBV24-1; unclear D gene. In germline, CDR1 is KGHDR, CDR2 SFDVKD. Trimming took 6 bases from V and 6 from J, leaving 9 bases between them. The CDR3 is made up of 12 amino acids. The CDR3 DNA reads TGTGCCACCAGTCATACAGTCGATACGCAGTATTTT. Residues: CATSHTVDTQYF.

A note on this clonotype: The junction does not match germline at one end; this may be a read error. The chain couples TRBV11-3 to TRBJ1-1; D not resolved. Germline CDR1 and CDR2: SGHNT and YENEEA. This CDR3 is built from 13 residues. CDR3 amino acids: CACSLGPIPRTFF. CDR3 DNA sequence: TGTGCCTGCAGCTTAGGCCCGATCCCTCGGACTTTCTTT.

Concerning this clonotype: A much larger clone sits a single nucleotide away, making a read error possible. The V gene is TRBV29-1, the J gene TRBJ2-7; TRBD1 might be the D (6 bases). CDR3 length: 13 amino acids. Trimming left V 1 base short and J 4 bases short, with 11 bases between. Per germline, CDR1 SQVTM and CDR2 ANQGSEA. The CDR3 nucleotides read TGCAGCGTTGAAGGACATGGACAGTACGAGCAGTACTTC. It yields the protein CSVEGHGQYEQYF.

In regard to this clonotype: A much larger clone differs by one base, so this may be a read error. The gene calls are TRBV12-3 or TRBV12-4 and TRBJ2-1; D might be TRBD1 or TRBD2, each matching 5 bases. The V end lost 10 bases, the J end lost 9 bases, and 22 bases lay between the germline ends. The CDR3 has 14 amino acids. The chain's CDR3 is CANSQPGPWGEQFF. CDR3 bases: TGTGCCAACAGCCAACCGGGACCCTGGGGTGAGCAGTTCTTC.

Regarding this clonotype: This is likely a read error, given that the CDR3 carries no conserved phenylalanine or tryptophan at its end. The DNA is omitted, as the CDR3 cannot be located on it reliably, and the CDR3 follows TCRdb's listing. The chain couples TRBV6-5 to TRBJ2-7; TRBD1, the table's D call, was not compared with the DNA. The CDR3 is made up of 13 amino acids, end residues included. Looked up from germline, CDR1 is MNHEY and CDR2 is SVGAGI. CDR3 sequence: CARGRSALYEQSL.

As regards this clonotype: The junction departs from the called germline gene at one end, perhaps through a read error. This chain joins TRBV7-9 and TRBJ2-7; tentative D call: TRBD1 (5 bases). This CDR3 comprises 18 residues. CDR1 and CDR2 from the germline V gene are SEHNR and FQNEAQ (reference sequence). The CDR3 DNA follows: TGTGCCAGCAGCAACGGGTTCCTAAGTGGGGCAGCTTCCTACGAACAGTACTTC. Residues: CASSNGFLSGAASYEQYF.

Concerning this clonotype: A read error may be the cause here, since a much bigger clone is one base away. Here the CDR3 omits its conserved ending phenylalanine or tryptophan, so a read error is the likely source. The CDR3 reads CSALDRGVEQFV. CDR3 bases: TGCAGTGCTCTTGACAGGGGAGTTGAGCAGTTCGTC. The rearrangement links TRBV20-1 to TRBJ2-1, with 8 bases that match TRBD1. V was clipped by 5 bases and J by 9 bases; unmatched bases: 6. Germline CDR1 reads DFQATT; CDR2 reads SNEGSKA (reference sequence). The CDR3 is made up of 12 amino acids.

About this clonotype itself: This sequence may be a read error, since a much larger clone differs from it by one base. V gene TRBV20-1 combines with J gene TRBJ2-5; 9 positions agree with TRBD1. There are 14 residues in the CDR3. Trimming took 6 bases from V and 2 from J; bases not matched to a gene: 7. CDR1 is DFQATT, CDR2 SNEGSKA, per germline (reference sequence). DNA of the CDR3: TGCAGTGCCCAACTGGACAGGGGACAAGAGACCCAGTACTTC. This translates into CSAQLDRGQETQYF.

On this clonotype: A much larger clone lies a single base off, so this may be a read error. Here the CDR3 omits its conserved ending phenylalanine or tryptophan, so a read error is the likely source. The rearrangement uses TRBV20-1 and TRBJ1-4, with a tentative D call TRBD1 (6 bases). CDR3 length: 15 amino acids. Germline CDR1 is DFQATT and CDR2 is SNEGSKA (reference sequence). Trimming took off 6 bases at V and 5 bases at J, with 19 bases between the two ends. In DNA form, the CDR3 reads TGCAGTGCCCCCAACCCGGGGGCAGGAAATGAAAAACTGTTTTCT. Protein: CSAPNPGAGNEKLFS.

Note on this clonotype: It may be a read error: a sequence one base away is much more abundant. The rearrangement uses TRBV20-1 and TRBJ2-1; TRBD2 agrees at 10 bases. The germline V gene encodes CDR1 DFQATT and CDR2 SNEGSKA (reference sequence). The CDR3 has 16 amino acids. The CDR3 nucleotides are TGCAGTGCCAATACTCCACTAGCGGGGCCCTACAATGAGCAGTCCTTC. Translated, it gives CSANTPLAGPYNEQSF.

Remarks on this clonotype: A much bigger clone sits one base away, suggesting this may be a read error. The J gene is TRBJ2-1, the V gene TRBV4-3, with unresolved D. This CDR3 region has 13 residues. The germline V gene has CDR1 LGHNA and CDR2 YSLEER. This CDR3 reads CASSQDGYSEQFF. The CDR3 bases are TGCGCCAGCAGCCAAGATGGATACAGTGAGCAGTTCTTC.

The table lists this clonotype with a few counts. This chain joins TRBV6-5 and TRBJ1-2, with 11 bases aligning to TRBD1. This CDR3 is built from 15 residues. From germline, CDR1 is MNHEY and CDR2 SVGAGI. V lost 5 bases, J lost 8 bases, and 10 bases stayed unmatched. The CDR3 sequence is CASSQPGQGERGYTF. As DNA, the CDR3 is TGTGCCAGCAGTCAACCGGGACAGGGGGAACGCGGCTACACCTTC.

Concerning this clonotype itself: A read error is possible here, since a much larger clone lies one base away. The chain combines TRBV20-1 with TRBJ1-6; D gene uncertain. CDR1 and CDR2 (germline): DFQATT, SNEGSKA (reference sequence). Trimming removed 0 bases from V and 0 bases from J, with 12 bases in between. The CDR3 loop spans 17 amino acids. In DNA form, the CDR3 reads TGCAGTGCTAGAGACAAGGGAACTAGCTCCTATAATTCACCCCTCCACTTT. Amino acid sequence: CSARDKGTSSYNSPLHF.

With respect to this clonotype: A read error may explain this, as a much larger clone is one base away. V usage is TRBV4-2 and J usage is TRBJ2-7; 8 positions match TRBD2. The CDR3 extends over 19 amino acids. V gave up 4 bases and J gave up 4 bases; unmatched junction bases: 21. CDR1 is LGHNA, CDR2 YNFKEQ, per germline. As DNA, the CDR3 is TGTGCCAGCAGCCCGAACTCCACTCCTATTGGGGCGGGAGGATACGAGCAGTACTTC. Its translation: CASSPNSTPIGAGGYEQYF.

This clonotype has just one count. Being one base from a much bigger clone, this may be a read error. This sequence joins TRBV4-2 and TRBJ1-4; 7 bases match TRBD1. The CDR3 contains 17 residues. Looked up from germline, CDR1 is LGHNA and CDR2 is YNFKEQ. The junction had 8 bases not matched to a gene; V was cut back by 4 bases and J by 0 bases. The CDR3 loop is CASSRDVQGATNEKLFF. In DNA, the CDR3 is TGTGCCAGCAGCCGGGACGTGCAGGGGGCAACTAATGAAAAACTGTTTTTT.

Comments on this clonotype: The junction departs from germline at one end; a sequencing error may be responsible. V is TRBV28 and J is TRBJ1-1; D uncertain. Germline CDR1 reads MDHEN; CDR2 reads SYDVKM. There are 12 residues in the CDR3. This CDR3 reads CASSYSLTDAFF. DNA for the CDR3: TGTGCCAGCAGTTACTCCCTAACTGATGCTTTCTTT. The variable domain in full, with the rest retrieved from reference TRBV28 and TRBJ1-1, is DVKVTQSSRYLVKRTGEKVFLECVQDMDHENMFWYRQDPGLGLRLIYFSYDVKMKEKGDIPEGYSVSREKKERFSLILESASTNQTSMYLCASSYSLTDAFFGQGTRLTVV.

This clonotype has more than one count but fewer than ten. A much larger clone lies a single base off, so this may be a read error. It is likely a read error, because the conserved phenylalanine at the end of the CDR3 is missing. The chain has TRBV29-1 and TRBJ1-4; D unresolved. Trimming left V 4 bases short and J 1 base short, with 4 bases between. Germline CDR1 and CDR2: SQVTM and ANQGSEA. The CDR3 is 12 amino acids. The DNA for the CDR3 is TGCAGCGTTGCCATAACTAATGAAAAACTGTTTTAT. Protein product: CSVAITNEKLFY.

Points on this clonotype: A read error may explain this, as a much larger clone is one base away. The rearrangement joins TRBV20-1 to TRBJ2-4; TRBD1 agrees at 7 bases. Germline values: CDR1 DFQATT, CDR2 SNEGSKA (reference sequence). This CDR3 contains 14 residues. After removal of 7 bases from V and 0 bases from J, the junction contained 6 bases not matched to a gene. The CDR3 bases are TGCAGTGTTGAGGGGGCCGGAGCCAAAAACATTCAGTACTTC. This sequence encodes CSVEGAGAKNIQYF.

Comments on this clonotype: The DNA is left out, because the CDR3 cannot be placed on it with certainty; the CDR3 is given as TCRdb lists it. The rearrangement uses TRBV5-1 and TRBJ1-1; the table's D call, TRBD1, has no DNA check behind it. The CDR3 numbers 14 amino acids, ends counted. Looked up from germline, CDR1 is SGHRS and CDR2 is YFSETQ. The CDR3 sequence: CASSFFGQGTEASF.

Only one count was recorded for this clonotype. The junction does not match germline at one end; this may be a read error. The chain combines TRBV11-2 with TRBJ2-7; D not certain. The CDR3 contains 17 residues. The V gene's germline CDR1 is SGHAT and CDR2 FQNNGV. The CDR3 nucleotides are TGTGCCAGCAACTTAGATCAATCCAATTCGTACCCCTACAAGCAGTACTTC. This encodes CASNLDQSNSYPYKQYF.

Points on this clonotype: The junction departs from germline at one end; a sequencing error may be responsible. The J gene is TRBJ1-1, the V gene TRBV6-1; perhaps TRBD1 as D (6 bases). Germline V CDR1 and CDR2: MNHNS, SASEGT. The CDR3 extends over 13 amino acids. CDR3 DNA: TGTGCCACAAGGAAAGGGGGGGCCACTGAAGCTCTCTTT. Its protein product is CATRKGGATEALF.

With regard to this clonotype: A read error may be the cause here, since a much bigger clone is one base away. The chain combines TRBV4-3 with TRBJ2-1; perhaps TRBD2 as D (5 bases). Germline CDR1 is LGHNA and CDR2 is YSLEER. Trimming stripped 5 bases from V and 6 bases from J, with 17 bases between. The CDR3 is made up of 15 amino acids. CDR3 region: CASSSDFSPCNEQFF. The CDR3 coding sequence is TGCGCCAGCAGCTCGGACTTTTCACCCTGCAATGAGCAGTTCTTC.

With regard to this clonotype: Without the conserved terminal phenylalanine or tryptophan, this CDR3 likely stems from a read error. CDR3 residues: CGSSQERGRGEKLFY. DNA for the CDR3: TGCGGCAGTAGCCAAGAAAGGGGGAGAGGTGAAAAACTGTTTTAT. The genes are TRBV4-3 and TRBJ1-4; perhaps TRBD1 as D (6 bases). Germline V gene lookup returns CDR1 LGHNA and CDR2 YSLEER. This CDR3 is built from 15 residues.

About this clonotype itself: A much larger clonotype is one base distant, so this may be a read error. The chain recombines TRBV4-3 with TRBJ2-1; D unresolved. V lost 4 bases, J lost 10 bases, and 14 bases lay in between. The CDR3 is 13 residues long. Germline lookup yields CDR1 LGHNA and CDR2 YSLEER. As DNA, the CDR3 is TGCGCCAGCAGCCGTCTTTTTAGTATGGAGCAGTTCTTC. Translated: CASSRLFSMEQFF.

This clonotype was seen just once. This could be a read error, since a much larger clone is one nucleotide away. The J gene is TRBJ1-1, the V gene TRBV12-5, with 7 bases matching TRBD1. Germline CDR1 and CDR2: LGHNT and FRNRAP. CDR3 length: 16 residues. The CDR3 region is CASGPGTASLNTETFF. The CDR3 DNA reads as TGTGCTAGTGGTCCCGGGACAGCAAGTTTGAACACTGAAACTTTCTTT.

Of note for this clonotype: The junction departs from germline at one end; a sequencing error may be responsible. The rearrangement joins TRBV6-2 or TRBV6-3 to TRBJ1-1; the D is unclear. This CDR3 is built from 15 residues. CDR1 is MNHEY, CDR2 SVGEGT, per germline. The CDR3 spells CVSSLPVPLPPEAFF. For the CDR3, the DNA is TGTGTCAGCAGCCTTCCGGTCCCACTCCCACCTGAAGCCTTCTTT.